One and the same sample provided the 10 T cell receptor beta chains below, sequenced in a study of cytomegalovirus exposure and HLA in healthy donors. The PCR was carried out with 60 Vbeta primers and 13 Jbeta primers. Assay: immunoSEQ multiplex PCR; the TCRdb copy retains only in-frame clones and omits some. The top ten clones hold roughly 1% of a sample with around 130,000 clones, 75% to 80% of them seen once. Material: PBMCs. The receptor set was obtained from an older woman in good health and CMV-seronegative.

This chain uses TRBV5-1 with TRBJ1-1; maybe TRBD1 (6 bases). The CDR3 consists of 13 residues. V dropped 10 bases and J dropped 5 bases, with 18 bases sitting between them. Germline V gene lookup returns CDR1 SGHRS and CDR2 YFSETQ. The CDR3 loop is CASRNKGGTEAFF. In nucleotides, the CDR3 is TGCGCCTCCAGGAACAAGGGGGGGACTGAAGCTTTCTTT.

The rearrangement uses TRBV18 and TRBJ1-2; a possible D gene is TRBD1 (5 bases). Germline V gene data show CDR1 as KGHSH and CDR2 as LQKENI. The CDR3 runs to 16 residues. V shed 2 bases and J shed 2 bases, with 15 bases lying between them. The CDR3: CASSPNPRGTNYGYTF. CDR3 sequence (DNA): TGTGCCAGCTCACCAAACCCTAGGGGAACCAACTATGGCTACACCTTC.

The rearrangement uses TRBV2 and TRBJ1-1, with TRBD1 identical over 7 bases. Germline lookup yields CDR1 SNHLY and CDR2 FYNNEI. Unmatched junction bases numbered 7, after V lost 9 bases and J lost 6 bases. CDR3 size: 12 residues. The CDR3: CARTGPGAEAFF. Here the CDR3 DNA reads TGTGCCAGGACAGGGCCTGGGGCTGAAGCTTTCTTT.

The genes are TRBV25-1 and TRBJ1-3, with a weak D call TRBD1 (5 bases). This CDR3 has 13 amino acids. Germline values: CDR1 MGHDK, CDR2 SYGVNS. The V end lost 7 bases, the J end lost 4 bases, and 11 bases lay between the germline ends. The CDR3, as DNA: TGTGCCAGCACTGGCAGGGCCGGAAACACCATATATTTT. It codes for CASTGRAGNTIYF. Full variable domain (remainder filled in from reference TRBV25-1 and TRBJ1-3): EADIYQTPRYLVIGTGKKITLECSQTMGHDKMYWYQQDPGMELHLIHYSYGVNSTEKGDLSSESTVSRIRTEHFPLTLESARPSHTSQYLCASTGRAGNTIYFGEGSWLTVV.

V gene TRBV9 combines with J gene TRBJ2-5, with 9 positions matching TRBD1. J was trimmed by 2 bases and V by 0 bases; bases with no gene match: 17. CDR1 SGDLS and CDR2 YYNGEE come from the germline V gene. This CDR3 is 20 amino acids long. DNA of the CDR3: TGTGCCAGCAGCGTAGCGGACAGGGGTTTTTGGGGATCCCGGCAAGAGACCCAGTACTTC. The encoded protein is CASSVADRGFWGSRQETQYF. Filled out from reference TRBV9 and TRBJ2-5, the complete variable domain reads DSGVTQTPKHLITATGQRVTLRCSPRSGDLSVYWYQQSLDQGLQFLIQYYNGEERAKGNILERFSAQQFPDLHSELNLSSLELGDSALYFCASSVADRGFWGSRQETQYFGPGTRLLVL.

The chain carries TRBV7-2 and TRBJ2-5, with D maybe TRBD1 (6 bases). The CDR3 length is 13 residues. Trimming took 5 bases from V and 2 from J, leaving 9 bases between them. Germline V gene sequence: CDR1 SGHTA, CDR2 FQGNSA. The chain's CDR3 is CASSPGQQETQYF. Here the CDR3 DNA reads TGTGCCAGCAGCCCCGGACAGCAAGAGACCCAGTACTTC.

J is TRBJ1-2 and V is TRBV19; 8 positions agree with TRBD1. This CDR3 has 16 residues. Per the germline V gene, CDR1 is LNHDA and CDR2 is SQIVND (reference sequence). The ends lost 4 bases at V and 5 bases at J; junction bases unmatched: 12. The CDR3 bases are TGTGCCAGTAGTAAATCACCCGGACAGGGAATGTATGGCTACACCTTC. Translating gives CASSKSPGQGMYGYTF. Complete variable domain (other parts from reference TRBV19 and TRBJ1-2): DGGITQSPKYLFRKEGQNVTLSCEQNLNHDAMYWYRQDPGQGLRLIYYSQIVNDFQKGDIAEGYSVSREKKESFPLTVTSAQKNPTAFYLCASSKSPGQGMYGYTFGSGTRLTVV.

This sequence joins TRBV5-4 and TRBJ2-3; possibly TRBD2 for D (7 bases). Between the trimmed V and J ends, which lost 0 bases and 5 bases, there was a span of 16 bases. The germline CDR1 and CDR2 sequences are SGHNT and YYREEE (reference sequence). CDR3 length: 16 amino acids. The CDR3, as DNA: TGTGCCAGCAGCTTGGACCCTAGCGGAGGGGGAGATACGCAGTATTTT. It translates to CASSLDPSGGGDTQYF. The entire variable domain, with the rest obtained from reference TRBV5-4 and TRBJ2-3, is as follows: ETGVTQSPTHLIKTRGQQVTLRCSSQSGHNTVSWYQQALGQGPQFIFQYYREEENGRGNFPPRFSGLQFPNYSSELNVNALELDDSALYLCASSLDPSGGGDTQYFGPGTRLTVL.

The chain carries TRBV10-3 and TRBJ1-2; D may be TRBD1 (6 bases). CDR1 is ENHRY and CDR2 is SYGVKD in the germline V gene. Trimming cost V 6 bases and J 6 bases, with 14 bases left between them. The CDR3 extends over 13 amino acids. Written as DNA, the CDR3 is TGTGCCATCAGCCTAACAGGGAACGATGGCTACACCTTC. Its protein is CAISLTGNDGYTF.

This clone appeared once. The CDR3 DNA reads TGCGCCAGCAGTGAGCCGAGCCCGTCCCGCCACGAGCAGTACTTC. Residues: CASSEPSPSRHEQYF. The chain has TRBV10-1 and TRBJ2-7; D is unresolved. V was shortened by 2 bases and J by 5 bases, with 16 bases between the two germline ends. The CDR3 extends over 15 amino acids. Germline V gene lookup returns CDR1 WNHNN and CDR2 SYGVQD (reference sequence).